Presented here are 31 T cell receptor beta chains from one specimen sequenced in a study of OX40 agonist ivuxolimab in advanced cancers. Measured with immunoSEQ multiplex PCR; TCRdb has only the in-frame clones, and not every one. Of about 59,000 clones listed, less than 85% are singletons. The input for sequencing was CD4+ or CD8+ T cells sorted from blood, taken in a trial of the OX40 agonist ivuxolimab. All receptors derive from an adult with an advanced solid tumor such as melanoma, head and neck, liver or kidney cancer.

V and J are TRBV19 and TRBJ1-2, with D maybe TRBD1 (6 bases). V lost 7 bases and J lost 4, with 10 bases in between. CDR1 LNHDA and CDR2 SQIVND come from the germline V gene (reference sequence). CDR3 length equals 12 residues. CDR3 sequence: CASKEGGYGYTF. CDR3 coding DNA: TGTGCCAGTAAGGAAGGGGGCTATGGCTACACCTTC.

CDR3 coding DNA: TGCGCCAGCAGCGCCCCTACGCGCAGGGAGTCTGGCTACACCTTC. It specifies CASSAPTRRESGYTF. The chain is built from TRBV4-1 and TRBJ1-2, with D tentatively TRBD1 (5 bases). Germline V gene sequence: CDR1 MGHRA, CDR2 YSYEKL. CDR3 length: 15 amino acids. The germline V and J ends were trimmed by 5 bases and 7 bases, with 20 bases remaining between them.

Here the CDR3 DNA reads TGTGCCGCCAAAGGGGGGGGCGGCGAAAAACTGTTTTTT. Protein: CAAKGGGGEKLFF. This chain joins TRBV2 and TRBJ1-4, with a weak D call TRBD1 (6 bases). CDR3 size: 13 residues. The V end lost 11 bases, the J end lost 8 bases, and 18 bases lay between the germline ends. Germline CDR1 reads SNHLY; CDR2 reads FYNNEI. Supplemented by reference TRBV2 and TRBJ1-4, the full variable domain reads EPEVTQTPSHQVTQMGQEVILRCVPISNHLYFYWYRQILGQKVEFLVSFYNNEISEKSEIFDDQFSVERPDGSNFTLKIRSTKLEDSAMYFCAAKGGGGEKLFFGSGTQLSVL.

The chain carries TRBV18 and TRBJ1-1, with TRBD1 as a possible D gene (5 bases). V lost 4 bases to trimming and J lost 3 bases, with 9 bases between them. Germline V gene data show CDR1 as KGHSH and CDR2 as LQKENI. CDR3 size: 13 residues. The CDR3 sequence: CASSQAGDTEAFF. CDR3 nucleotide sequence: TGTGCCAGCTCACAAGCGGGGGACACTGAAGCTTTCTTT.

This rearrangement joins TRBV1 to TRBJ2-1; TRBD2, as called in the table, went unchecked against the DNA. TRBV1 is listed as a pseudogene. CDR3 size: 17 residues. The CDR3 nucleotides are TGCACCAGCAGCCAAGGATTGAAGCGTCTCTCCTACAATGAGCAGTTCTTC. Protein: CTSSQGLKRLSYNEQFF.

The V call is TRBV11-2, the J call TRBJ2-5; D perhaps matches TRBD2 (6 bases). Per the germline V gene, CDR1 is SGHAT and CDR2 is FQNNGV. V lost 8 bases, J lost 5 bases, and 9 bases lay in between. The CDR3 covers 11 residues. The CDR3 region is CASAGGETQYF. The CDR3 nucleotides read TGTGCCAGCGCTGGGGGGGAGACCCAGTACTTC.

The chain recombines TRBV19 with TRBJ1-5; weak D call: TRBD1 (5 bases). The germline V and J ends were trimmed by 6 bases and 6 bases, with 9 bases remaining between them. Germline V gene sequence: CDR1 LNHDA, CDR2 SQIVND (reference sequence). This CDR3 is built from 12 residues. DNA of the CDR3: TGTGCCAGTAGACACAGGAGTCAGCCCCAGCATTTT. Encoded protein: CASRHRSQPQHF.

This clone was seen just once. The V call is TRBV5-8, the J call TRBJ1-5; D may be TRBD1 (5 bases). This CDR3 has 14 amino acids. Per the germline V gene, CDR1 is SGHTS and CDR2 is YDEGEE. V lost 1 base, J lost 4 bases, and 9 bases lay in between. The DNA for the CDR3 is TGTGCCAGCAGCTTGCTTGACAGAAATCAGCCCCAGCATTTT. Amino acids: CASSLLDRNQPQHF.

This rearrangement joins TRBV5-4 to TRBJ2-7; 8 nucleotides line up with TRBD2. Germline V lookup: CDR1 SGHNT, CDR2 YYREEE (reference sequence). This CDR3 comprises 15 residues. Trimming cost V 4 bases and J 4 bases; bases outside gene matches: 10. The DNA for the CDR3 is TGTGCCAGCAGCCTCGGGGGTAGCGGGACATACGAGCAGTACTTC. Translating it yields CASSLGGSGTYEQYF.

In its sample, this clone was seen a few times. This chain links TRBV10-3 with TRBJ2-1; no definite D call. Deletions cut 2 bases from V and 8 bases from J, with 13 bases between. Germline V CDR1 and CDR2: ENHRY, SYGVKD. The CDR3 length is 14 residues. DNA for the CDR3: TGTGCCATCAGTGAGGGGCTAGGCTCGGATGAGCAGTTCTTC. The encoded protein is CAISEGLGSDEQFF.

The V and J genes are TRBV6-5 and TRBJ2-3; 10 bases agree with TRBD1. The CDR3 consists of 14 residues. V dropped 5 bases and J dropped 4; count of bases not matched to a gene: 3. Germline V lookup: CDR1 MNHEY, CDR2 SVGAGI. CDR3: CASSRTGGPDTQYF. The DNA for the CDR3 is TGTGCCAGCAGTCGGACAGGGGGTCCAGATACGCAGTATTTT.

CDR3 residues: CASGDRATQYF. The CDR3 nucleotides read TGTGCCAGCGGAGACAGGGCCACGCAGTATTTT. The chain employs TRBV28 and TRBJ2-3, with TRBD1 identical over 7 bases. V lost 8 bases, J lost 9 bases, and 5 bases stayed unmatched. The CDR3 runs 11 residues. In germline, CDR1 is MDHEN, CDR2 SYDVKM.

The J gene is TRBJ1-5, the V gene TRBV28; possible D gene TRBD1, 5 bases. Germline V gene data show CDR1 as MDHEN and CDR2 as SYDVKM. Trimming left V 6 bases short and J 3 bases short, with 15 bases between. This CDR3 is 15 amino acids long. CDR3 amino acids: CASRSGDGINQPQHF. CDR3 bases: TGTGCCAGCAGGTCTGGGGACGGAATCAATCAGCCCCAGCATTTT.

This clone showed up just once. The chain combines TRBV28 with TRBJ2-1; no clear D. The CDR3 totals 12 residues. The V gene lost 1 base and the J gene lost 9 bases, with 7 bases spanning the gap. Germline values: CDR1 MDHEN, CDR2 SYDVKM. The CDR3 spells CASSLSGGEQFF. The CDR3 DNA is TGTGCCAGCAGTTTATCCGGTGGTGAGCAGTTCTTC.

This clone has more than one count but fewer than ten. Other nucleotide sequences in the sample specify the same CDR3. The chain recombines TRBV11-2 with TRBJ2-4; D unclear. This CDR3 has 14 residues. With 4 bases removed from V and 0 bases from J, the gap between germline ends came to 7 bases. CDR1 and CDR2 from the germline V gene are SGHAT and FQNNGV. The CDR3 DNA reads TGTGCCAGCAGCTCCAGATTAGCCAAAAACATTCAGTACTTC. Its translation is CASSSRLAKNIQYF. The entire variable domain, with the rest obtained from reference TRBV11-2 and TRBJ2-4, is as follows: EAGVAQSPRYKIIEKRQSVAFWCNPISGHATLYWYQQILGQGPKLLIQFQNNGVVDDSQLPKDRFSAERLKGVDSTLKIQPAKLEDSAVYLCASSSRLAKNIQYFGAGTRLSVL.

This clone appeared once. This chain joins TRBV15 and TRBJ1-4; tentatively, D is TRBD1 (5 bases). This CDR3 has 12 residues. Germline values: CDR1 LNHNV, CDR2 YYDKDF (reference sequence). V was shortened by 3 bases and J by 7 bases, with 6 bases between the two germline ends. The DNA of the CDR3 is TGTGCCACCAGCAGGAGGGGTGAAAAACTGTTTTTT. Protein product: CATSRRGEKLFF.

The CDR3 reads CAWSDPGLAGETQYF. The CDR3 nucleotides are TGTGCCTGGAGTGACCCGGGACTAGCGGGAGAGACCCAGTACTTC. J is TRBJ2-5 and V is TRBV30; 12 nucleotides agree with TRBD2. V lost 1 base and J lost 4; bases outside the gene matches: 4. This CDR3 is built from 15 residues. Germline V lookup: CDR1 GTSNPN, CDR2 SVGIG (reference sequence). The full variable domain, with the rest looked up from reference TRBV30 and TRBJ2-5, is SQTIHQWPATLVQPVGSPLSLECTVEGTSNPNLYWYRQAAGRGLQLLFYSVGIGQISSEVPQNLSASRPQDRQFILSSKKLLLSDSGFYLCAWSDPGLAGETQYFGPGTRLLVL.

The chain joins TRBV5-8 to TRBJ2-5; the match to TRBD2 covers 10 bases. TRBJ2-7 explains the end of the DNA better; the J call may be wrong. CDR1 and CDR2 from the germline V gene are SGHTS and YDEGEE. The length of the CDR3 is 14 residues. CDR3 in DNA: TGTGCCAGCAGCTTGGAAGGACTAGCGGTCGAGCAGTACTTC. It specifies CASSLEGLAVEQYF.

The chain couples TRBV10-3 to TRBJ1-2; D is uncertain. Germline V CDR1 and CDR2: ENHRY, SYGVKD. The CDR3 runs to 13 residues. V gave up 2 bases and J gave up 0 bases, with 4 bases separating them. CDR3 amino acids: CAISENANYGYTF. The CDR3 DNA reads TGTGCCATCAGTGAGAATGCTAACTATGGCTACACCTTC.

With regard to this clone: At the DNA level, this CDR3 is encoded by other sequences in the same sample as well. The V call is TRBV18, the J call TRBJ2-3; the match to TRBD2 covers 10 bases. CDR3 length: 16 residues. Germline-derived CDR1 and CDR2 are KGHSH and LQKENI. With V trimmed by 1 base and J by 2 bases, 3 bases remained unmatched. The CDR3 protein is CASSPRLAGATDTQYF. DNA for the CDR3: TGTGCCAGCTCACCACGGCTAGCGGGAGCCACAGATACGCAGTATTTT.

The gene calls are TRBV4-1 and TRBJ2-1; 10 bases are shared with TRBD2. The germline V gene encodes CDR1 MGHRA and CDR2 YSYEKL. The CDR3 runs 16 residues. V gave up 0 bases and J gave up 9 bases; unmatched junction bases: 8. The chain's CDR3 is CASSQEGAGGVGEQFF. In DNA, the CDR3 is TGCGCCAGCAGCCAAGAGGGAGCGGGAGGGGTCGGTGAGCAGTTCTTC.

The genes are TRBV11-1 and TRBJ2-7; 10 nucleotides align to TRBD2. Trimming at V came to 5 bases and at J to 3 bases, leaving 7 bases not matched to a gene. The length of the CDR3 is 15 residues. Germline V gene lookup returns CDR1 SGHAT and CDR2 FQDESV (reference sequence). The CDR3 protein is CASSPRTSGHYEQYF. The CDR3 bases are TGTGCCAGCAGCCCGCGGACTAGCGGCCACTACGAGCAGTACTTC.

This sequence joins TRBV4-1 and TRBJ1-2; TRBD1 agrees at 7 bases. This CDR3 is built from 15 residues. V was pared by 1 base and J by 4 bases, with 6 bases of the junction left unmatched. The germline V gene encodes CDR1 MGHRA and CDR2 YSYEKL. CDR3 nucleotides: TGCGCCAGCAGCCAAGGGGCCAGGGGGATCTATGGCTACACCTTC. Encoded protein: CASSQGARGIYGYTF.

The V and J genes are TRBV5-1 and TRBJ1-2, with 8 bases that match TRBD1. CDR1 is SGHRS, CDR2 YFSETQ, per germline. This CDR3 spans 14 amino acids. V shed 4 bases, J shed 6 bases, and the junction held 8 bases outside the gene matches. The CDR3 DNA follows: TGCGCCAGCAGCCAGGGACAGGCAGCGGATGGCTACACCTTC. Protein product: CASSQGQAADGYTF.

CDR3 bases: TGTGCCAGCAGCGGGACACACCGGGAGACCCAGTACTTC. The encoded protein is CASSGTHRETQYF. The chain combines TRBV2 with TRBJ2-5; perhaps TRBD1 as D (6 bases). Germline V CDR1 and CDR2: SNHLY, FYNNEI. V was clipped by 6 bases and J by 5 bases, with 13 bases between them. There are 13 residues in the CDR3.

Concerning this clone: Other DNA variants within this sample encode the same CDR3. The genes are TRBV6-1 and TRBJ1-2; a possible D gene is TRBD1 (5 bases). V gave up 0 bases and J gave up 4 bases, with 15 bases separating them. Per the germline V gene, CDR1 is MNHNS and CDR2 is SASEGT. This CDR3 comprises 16 residues. The CDR3 sequence: CASSEASGRAAYGYTF. The DNA for the CDR3 is TGTGCCAGCAGTGAAGCGTCAGGCAGGGCGGCCTATGGCTACACCTTC.

The rearrangement uses TRBV6-1 and TRBJ1-4; D not resolved. Deletions cut 2 bases from V and 7 bases from J, with 14 bases between. This CDR3 is built from 15 residues. CDR1 and CDR2 from the germline V gene are MNHNS and SASEGT. CDR3 loop: CASSELSVLVEKLFF. The CDR3 nucleotides read TGTGCCAGCAGTGAACTCAGCGTTCTGGTTGAAAAACTGTTTTTT.

The chain couples TRBV28 to TRBJ2-3; 8 bases match TRBD2. J was trimmed by 3 bases and V by 4 bases; bases with no gene match: 9. CDR3 length: 16 amino acids. Germline values: CDR1 MDHEN, CDR2 SYDVKM. Here the CDR3 DNA reads TGTGCCAGCAGTTCGGTAGCGGGATTGGAGACAGATACGCAGTATTTT. This sequence encodes CASSSVAGLETDTQYF.

The rearrangement uses TRBV28 and TRBJ1-4; TRBD1 agrees at 8 bases. The CDR3 length is 14 residues. Trimming at V came to 5 bases and at J to 4 bases, leaving 3 bases not matched to a gene. Per the germline V gene, CDR1 is MDHEN and CDR2 is SYDVKM. The CDR3 nucleotides read TGTGCCAGCAGTAGACAGGGGTATAATGAAAAACTGTTTTTT. Its translation: CASSRQGYNEKLFF.

This chain joins TRBV5-1 and TRBJ2-2; no clear D. Germline V gene data show CDR1 as SGHRS and CDR2 as YFSETQ. Trimming pared 0 bases from V and 0 bases from J, leaving 9 bases between. The CDR3 contains 16 residues. The DNA for the CDR3 is TGCGCCAGCAGCTTGGGGTTGGGGTCGAACACCGGGGAGCTGTTTTTT. The encoded protein is CASSLGLGSNTGELFF.

J is TRBJ1-2 and V is TRBV6-1; a possible D gene is TRBD1 (6 bases). Trimming shortened V by 5 bases and J by 7 bases, and 17 bases separated the two germline ends. The CDR3 runs 14 residues. In germline, CDR1 is MNHNS, CDR2 SASEGT. The CDR3 bases are TGTGCCAGCAGTCCCCTACAGGGTGTGAGTGGCTACACCTTC. This codes for CASSPLQGVSGYTF.